The 24 T cell receptor beta chains given below trace back to one sample, sequenced in a study of regulatory T cells in long-lasting Graves disease. The authors built TCR beta libraries using iRepertoire HTBI primers and Arm-PCR of CDR3 regions. TCRdb re-called the multiplex PCR reads with MiXCR, one entry per CDR3 protein. This sample has 300,000 to 350,000 distinct CDR3 sequences, with about 18% found just once. The time point was: persistent/refractory GD, antithyroid drugs over 5 years with positive TRAb. TCR sequences were obtained from RNA taken from PBMCs. The input for sequencing was peripheral blood mononuclear cells (PBMCs), taken when the disease was refractory, from a patient treated with antithyroid drugs. These receptors came from a female donor with Graves disease.

About this clonotype: A much larger clone lies a single base off, so this may be a read error. The chain links TRBV12-3 or TRBV12-4 to TRBJ1-5; 10 nucleotides agree with TRBD1. V lost 6 bases, J lost 5 bases, and 4 bases stayed unmatched. There are 14 residues in the CDR3. The CDR3 DNA reads TGTGCCAGCAGAGCGGGGACAGGGGATCAGCCCCAGCATTTT. It specifies CASRAGTGDQPQHF.

This clonotype showed up many times. The chain uses TRBV28 and TRBJ1-4, with D tentatively TRBD1 (5 bases). The V end was cut by 6 bases, the J end by 5 bases, with 19 bases between. The CDR3 has 16 residues. Germline assignment: CDR1 MDHEN and CDR2 SYDVKM. DNA of the CDR3: TGTGCCAGCAGGGGGGACGGCGGGCCCGGGAATGAAAAACTGTTTTTT. Its protein is CASRGDGGPGNEKLFF.

This clonotype was counted a few times. CDR3 coding DNA: TGTGCCAGTAGTCCCCACAGGGGGCTGGGCACTGAAGCTTTCTTT. This gives the protein CASSPHRGLGTEAFF. J is TRBJ1-1 and V is TRBV19, with 9 bases identical to TRBD1. Germline CDR1 reads LNHDA; CDR2 reads SQIVND (reference sequence). The CDR3 has 15 residues. Trimming took 5 bases from V and 4 from J; bases not matched to a gene: 8.

This clonotype was picked up many times. The chain is built from TRBV27 and TRBJ1-5, with D tentatively TRBD1 (5 bases). Germline V gene sequence: CDR1 MNHEY, CDR2 SMNVEV (reference sequence). Trimming removed 3 bases at V and 1 base at J, with 10 bases between. The CDR3 loop spans 15 amino acids. CDR3: CASSLGVGSNQPQHF. The CDR3 coding sequence is TGTGCCAGCAGTTTGGGGGTCGGAAGCAATCAGCCCCAGCATTTT.

This clonotype has a handful of counts. The chain couples TRBV6-5 to TRBJ1-6; no clear D. Trimming took off 4 bases at V and 0 bases at J, with 13 bases between the two ends. The CDR3 is made up of 17 amino acids. Germline CDR1 MNHEY, CDR2 SVGAGI. The CDR3 DNA reads TGTGCCAGCAGTTCCCCAGTTAAGAGCTCCTATAATTCACCCCTCCACTTT. Its protein is CASSSPVKSSYNSPLHF.

The rearrangement joins TRBV4-3 to TRBJ1-2; 8 bases fit TRBD1. Per germline, CDR1 LGHNA and CDR2 YSLEER. J lost 8 bases, V lost 5 bases, and 10 bases had no gene match. This CDR3 is built from 14 residues. CDR3 nucleotides: TGCGCCAGCAGCGCAGGGACAGGCCTCGAAGGCTACACCTTC. Translation gives CASSAGTGLEGYTF.

This chain uses TRBV6-2 or TRBV6-3 with TRBJ2-5, with D perhaps assigned TRBD1 or TRBD2 (5 bases each). The germline CDR1 and CDR2 sequences are MNHEY and SVGEGT. Trimming cost V 6 bases and J 5 bases, with 19 bases left between them. The length of the CDR3 is 15 residues. The DNA of the CDR3 is TGTGCCAGCAGCGTACTGGACGAGGGGCCGGAGACCCAGTACTTC. Protein product: CASSVLDEGPETQYF.

This chain uses TRBV30 with TRBJ1-5, with 8 positions matching TRBD1. This CDR3 is 13 amino acids long. Trimming removed 0 bases from V and 6 bases from J; junction bases left unmatched: 1. The germline gives CDR1 GTSNPN, CDR2 SVGIG (reference sequence). CDR3 sequence (DNA): TGTGCCTGGAGTGTAGGACAGGGTCAGCCCCAGCATTTT. It yields the protein CAWSVGQGQPQHF.

This clonotype was detected ten times or more. V usage is TRBV6-1 and J usage is TRBJ1-1; possible D gene TRBD1, 6 bases. Germline V gene lookup returns CDR1 MNHNS and CDR2 SASEGT. This CDR3 has 12 amino acids. V was pared by 3 bases and J by 11 bases, with 13 bases between. CDR3 DNA: TGTGCCAGCAGTGATTGGGGGACACAGGCTTTCTTT. It codes for CASSDWGTQAFF.

The rearrangement joins TRBV15 to TRBJ2-4; D call uncertain. CDR1 is LNHNV, CDR2 YYDKDF, per germline (reference sequence). V was pared by 5 bases and J by 0 bases, with 14 bases between. This CDR3 spans 16 amino acids. In DNA form, the CDR3 reads TGTGCCACCAGCCCCCGGCGAGACCTAGCCAAAAACATTCAGTACTTC. Its translation is CATSPRRDLAKNIQYF. The complete variable domain, with remaining parts taken from reference TRBV15 and TRBJ2-4, reads DAMVIQNPRYQVTQFGKPVTLSCSQTLNHNVMYWYQQKSSQAPKLLFHYYDKDFNNEADTPDNFQSRRPNTSFCFLDIRSPGLGDTAMYLCATSPRRDLAKNIQYFGAGTRLSVL.

The chain uses TRBV12-3 or TRBV12-4 and TRBJ2-7; D may be TRBD1 or TRBD2 (6 bases each). The germline V and J ends were trimmed by 2 bases and 3 bases, with 14 bases remaining between them. This CDR3 is 15 amino acids long. The CDR3 region is CASSLRGGSVYEQYF. The DNA for the CDR3 is TGTGCCAGCAGTTTACGAGGGGGGTCGGTCTACGAGCAGTACTTC.

The chain is built from TRBV20-1 and TRBJ2-5, with a weak D call TRBD2 (5 bases). V was pared by 8 bases and J by 4 bases, with 17 bases between. The germline V gene encodes CDR1 DFQATT and CDR2 SNEGSKA (reference sequence). The CDR3 has 13 residues. DNA for the CDR3: TGCAGTTCCCCCCCCGGGAACTTAGAGACCCAGTACTTC. This gives the protein CSSPPGNLETQYF.

This clonotype was observed a few times. The rearrangement joins TRBV4-3 to TRBJ2-7; D gene unclear. From germline, CDR1 is LGHNA and CDR2 YSLEER. V dropped 0 bases and J dropped 0 bases, with 6 bases sitting between them. This CDR3 has 14 residues. The DNA of the CDR3 is TGCGCCAGCAGCCAAGACAGGAACTCCTACGAGCAGTACTTC. Encoded protein: CASSQDRNSYEQYF.

This chain links TRBV20-1 with TRBJ2-1; 11 bases map to TRBD2. V trimming: 2 bases; J trimming: 5 bases; junction bases outside the gene matches: 20. The CDR3 is 20 residues long. Germline CDR1 reads DFQATT; CDR2 reads SNEGSKA (reference sequence). The CDR3 bases are TGCAGTGCTAGACCTCTGGTAAGAGGGACTAGCGGTATATGGAACAATGAGCAGTTCTTC. Protein product: CSARPLVRGTSGIWNNEQFF.

In its sample, this clonotype was seen many times. J is TRBJ1-4 and V is TRBV27, with D possibly being TRBD1 (5 bases). Germline V gene sequence: CDR1 MNHEY, CDR2 SMNVEV (reference sequence). V was shortened by 6 bases and J by 10 bases, with 18 bases between the two germline ends. The CDR3 is made up of 14 amino acids. CDR3 loop: CASSTLPTGGKLFF. CDR3 nucleotides: TGTGCCAGCAGCACATTACCGACCGGGGGAAAACTGTTTTTT. Full variable domain (rest looked up from reference TRBV27 and TRBJ1-4): EAQVTQNPRYLITVTGKKLTVTCSQNMNHEYMSWYRQDPGLGLRQIYYSMNVEVTDKGDVPEGYKVSRKEKRNFPLILESPSPNQTSLYFCASSTLPTGGKLFFGSGTQLSVL.

The genes are TRBV3-1 and TRBJ2-7; D gene unclear. The CDR3 length is 14 residues. Trimming stripped 0 bases from V and 9 bases from J, with 15 bases between. Germline V gene lookup returns CDR1 LGHDT and CDR2 YNNKEL (reference sequence). The CDR3 reads CASSQDRTDLGQYF. CDR3 bases: TGTGCCAGCAGCCAAGACCGAACTGACCTCGGGCAGTACTTC.

The chain joins TRBV4-1 to TRBJ2-1; 7 nucleotides agree with TRBD1. This CDR3 has 17 residues. Germline V gene lookup returns CDR1 MGHRA and CDR2 YSYEKL. Trimming took 2 bases from V and 2 from J; bases not matched to a gene: 9. In DNA form, the CDR3 reads TGCGCCAGCAGCCAACCTAACAGGGGCTTTCCCTACAATGAGCAGTTCTTC. As protein: CASSQPNRGFPYNEQFF.

V and J are TRBV12-3 or TRBV12-4 and TRBJ1-1, with D tentatively TRBD1 (5 bases). Trimming left V 6 bases short and J 4 bases short, with 12 bases between. There are 13 residues in the CDR3. For the CDR3, the DNA is TGTGCCAGCAGGTGGGCCGGGGGCACTGAAGCTTTCTTT. Residues: CASRWAGGTEAFF.

This clonotype was counted ten times or more. The chain links TRBV28 to TRBJ2-4; 13 bases agree with TRBD2. The germline V gene has CDR1 MDHEN and CDR2 SYDVKM. The CDR3 runs to 22 residues. V lost 6 bases and J lost 0; bases outside the gene matches: 20. CDR3 sequence: CASSSVSRVGLAGEIAKNIQYF. The CDR3 nucleotides read TGTGCCAGCAGCAGTGTGAGCAGGGTCGGACTAGCGGGGGAAATAGCCAAAAACATTCAGTACTTC.

This clonotype has more than one count but fewer than ten. The chain uses TRBV9 and TRBJ1-6; 9 bases are shared with TRBD1. Germline V lookup: CDR1 SGDLS, CDR2 YYNGEE. V gave up 2 bases and J gave up 8 bases; unmatched junction bases: 5. The length of the CDR3 is 15 residues. CDR3 nucleotides: TGTGCCAGCAGCGTCCGGGACAGGGCTGATTCACCCCTCCACTTT. Translated, it gives CASSVRDRADSPLHF.

For this clonotype: As the CDR3 is not closed by the conserved phenylalanine or tryptophan, this likely results from a read error. The chain has TRBV20-1 and TRBJ2-7; the D call may be TRBD1 or TRBD2 (5 bases each). This CDR3 has 16 residues. CDR1 is DFQATT and CDR2 is SNEGSKA in the germline V gene (reference sequence). The V end lost 4 bases, the J end lost 4 bases, and 23 bases lay between the germline ends. CDR3 sequence: CSATKQRAGSRYEQYL. CDR3 coding DNA: TGCAGTGCTACTAAACAAAGGGCAGGGAGCCGGTACGAGCAGTACCTC.

The sample holds a few counts of this clonotype. The CDR3 sequence: CASSQDRQPLREWGPGNGYTF. CDR3 nucleotides: TGCGCCAGCAGCCAAGATCGCCAACCACTTCGAGAATGGGGGCCGGGTAATGGCTACACCTTC. The rearrangement joins TRBV4-3 to TRBJ1-2, with D possibly being TRBD1 (6 bases). The CDR3 loop spans 21 amino acids. Trimming pared 0 bases from V and 6 bases from J, leaving 32 bases between. Looked up from germline, CDR1 is LGHNA and CDR2 is YSLEER.

This clonotype was observed at least ten times. The V gene is TRBV7-2, the J gene TRBJ1-1; no definite D call. This CDR3 region has 14 residues. V lost 3 bases to trimming and J lost 2 bases, with 10 bases between them. Per the germline V gene, CDR1 is SGHTA and CDR2 is FQGNSA. CDR3 nucleotides: TGTGCCAGCAGCTTTGGGATCCACAACACTGAAGCTTTCTTT. Encoded protein: CASSFGIHNTEAFF.

The genes are TRBV19 and TRBJ2-1; 10 bases are shared with TRBD1. Germline lookup yields CDR1 LNHDA and CDR2 SQIVND (reference sequence). The CDR3 extends over 15 amino acids. J was trimmed by 3 bases and V by 2 bases; bases with no gene match: 1. DNA of the CDR3: TGTGCCAGTAGTATACGGGACAGGGGCTACAATGAGCAGTTCTTC. Its protein is CASSIRDRGYNEQFF. Combining the CDR3 with reference TRBV19 and TRBJ2-1 gives the whole variable domain DGGITQSPKYLFRKEGQNVTLSCEQNLNHDAMYWYRQDPGQGLRLIYYSQIVNDFQKGDIAEGYSVSREKKESFPLTVTSAQKNPTAFYLCASSIRDRGYNEQFFGPGTRLTVL.